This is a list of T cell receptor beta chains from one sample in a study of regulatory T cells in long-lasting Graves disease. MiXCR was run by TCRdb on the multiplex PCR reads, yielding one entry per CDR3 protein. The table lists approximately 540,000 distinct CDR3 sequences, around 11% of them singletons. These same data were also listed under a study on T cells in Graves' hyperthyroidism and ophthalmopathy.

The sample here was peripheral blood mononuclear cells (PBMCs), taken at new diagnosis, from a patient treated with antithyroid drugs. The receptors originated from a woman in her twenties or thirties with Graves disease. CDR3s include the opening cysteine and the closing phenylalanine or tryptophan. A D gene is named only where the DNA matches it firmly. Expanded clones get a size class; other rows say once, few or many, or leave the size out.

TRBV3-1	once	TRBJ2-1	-	CASSPLLGAGAYNEQFF	TGTGCCAGCAGCCCCCTCCTTGGGGCAGGGGCCTACAATGAGCAGTTCTTC
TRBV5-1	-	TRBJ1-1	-	CASSLEGGITEAFF	TGCGCCAGCAGCTTGGAAGGGGGGATCACTGAAGCTTTCTTT
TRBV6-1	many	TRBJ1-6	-	CASKLGRNSPLHF	TGTGCCAGCAAGTTGGGTCGAAATTCACCCCTCCACTTT
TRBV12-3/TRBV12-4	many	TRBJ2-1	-	CASSLRVQGIYNEQFF	TGTGCCAGCAGTTTGAGAGTACAGGGCATCTACAATGAGCAGTTCTTC
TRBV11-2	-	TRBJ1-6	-	CASSERTVSPLHF	TGTGCCAGCAGCGAAAGGACAGTATCACCCCTCCACTTT
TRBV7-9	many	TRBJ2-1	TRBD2	CASSLSLREDNEQFF	TGTGCCAGCAGCTTAAGCTTGCGGGAGGACAATGAGCAGTTCTTC
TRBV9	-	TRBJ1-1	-	CASSDTWGMNTEAFF	TGTGCCAGCAGCGACACATGGGGCATGAACACTGAAGCTTTCTTT
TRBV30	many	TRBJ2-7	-	CAWSWFGRYEQYF	TGTGCCTGGAGTTGGTTCGGACGCTACGAGCAGTACTTC
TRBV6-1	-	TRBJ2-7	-	CASTPWDTGSYEQYF	TGTGCCAGCACCCCCTGGGACACCGGCTCCTACGAGCAGTACTTC
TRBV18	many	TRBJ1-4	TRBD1	CASSRGTGVATNEKLFF	TGTGCCAGCTCACGAGGGACAGGGGTTGCAACTAATGAAAAACTGTTTTTT
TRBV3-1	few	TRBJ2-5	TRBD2	CASSQLAGVPETQYF	TGTGCCAGCAGCCAGCTAGCGGGAGTACCCGAGACCCAGTACTTC
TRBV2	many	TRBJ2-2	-	CASRPGSATGELFF	TGTGCCAGCAGGCCAGGGAGCGCCACCGGGGAGCTGTTTTTT
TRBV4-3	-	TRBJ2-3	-	CASSQVWGLRTDTQYF	TGCGCCAGCAGCCAAGTTTGGGGGTTGAGGACAGATACGCAGTATTTT
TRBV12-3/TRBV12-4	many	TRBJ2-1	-	CASSLGGGPFSYNEQFF	TGTGCCAGCAGTTTAGGGGGGGGGCCATTCTCCTACAATGAGCAGTTCTTC
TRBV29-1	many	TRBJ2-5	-	CSVGLQGETQYF	TGCAGCGTAGGCCTGCAGGGAGAGACCCAGTACTTC
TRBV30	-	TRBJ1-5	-	CAWSEGVSNQPQHF	TGTGCCTGGAGTGAGGGGGTGAGCAATCAGCCCCAGCATTTT
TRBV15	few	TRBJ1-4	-	CATSREQGGGEKLFF	TGTGCCACCAGCAGAGAACAGGGAGGTGGTGAAAAACTGTTTTTT
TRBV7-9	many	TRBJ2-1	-	CASSEAAYNEQFF	TGTGCCAGCAGCGAGGCCGCCTACAATGAGCAGTTCTTC
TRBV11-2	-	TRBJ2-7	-	CASRTDLYEQYF	TGTGCCAGCAGGACGGACCTCTACGAGCAGTACTTC
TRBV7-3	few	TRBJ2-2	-	CASSFTTGNTGELFF	TGTGCCAGCAGCTTTACAACGGGAAACACCGGGGAGCTGTTTTTT
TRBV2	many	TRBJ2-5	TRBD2	CASSERASGSETQYF	TGTGCCAGCAGTGAACGGGCTAGCGGGAGTGAGACCCAGTACTTC
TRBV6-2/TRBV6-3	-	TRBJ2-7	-	CASTHPQFEQYF	TGTGCCAGCACCCATCCCCAGTTCGAGCAGTACTTC
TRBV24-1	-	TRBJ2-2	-	CATSDLGSPLNTGELFF	TGTGCCACCAGTGATTTGGGCAGCCCCTTGAACACCGGGGAGCTGTTTTTT
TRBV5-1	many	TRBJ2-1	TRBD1	CASSLGQGEYNEQFF	TGCGCCAGCAGCTTGGGACAGGGGGAATACAATGAGCAGTTCTTC
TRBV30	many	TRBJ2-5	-	CAWKGSGWETQYF	TGTGCCTGGAAGGGGTCGGGGTGGGAGACCCAGTACTTC
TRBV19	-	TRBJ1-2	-	CASSQGRHGYTF	TGTGCCAGTTCCCAGGGAAGGCACGGCTACACCTTC
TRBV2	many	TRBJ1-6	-	CASSLSGSNNSPLHF	TGTGCCAGCAGTCTTTCGGGGTCCAATAATTCACCCCTCCACTTT
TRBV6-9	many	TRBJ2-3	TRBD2	CASSYTGTSAHTQYF	TGTGCCAGCAGTTACACCGGGACTAGCGCACATACGCAGTATTTT
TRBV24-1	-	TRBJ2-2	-	CATRSAGGTGELFF	TGTGCCACCAGATCGGCCGGGGGCACCGGGGAGCTGTTTTTT
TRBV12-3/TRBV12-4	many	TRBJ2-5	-	CASSLAQGGETQYF	TGTGCCAGCAGTTTAGCGCAGGGAGGAGAGACCCAGTACTTC
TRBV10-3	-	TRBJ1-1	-	CAISPTGKNTEAFF	TGTGCCATCAGTCCCACCGGGAAGAACACTGAAGCTTTCTTT
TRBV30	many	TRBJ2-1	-	CAWVDGSSYNEQFF	TGTGCCTGGGTGGACGGGAGCTCCTACAATGAGCAGTTCTTC
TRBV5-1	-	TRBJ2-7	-	CASSPRSTEPYEQYF	TGCGCCAGCAGCCCGAGGAGCACGGAGCCCTACGAGCAGTACTTC